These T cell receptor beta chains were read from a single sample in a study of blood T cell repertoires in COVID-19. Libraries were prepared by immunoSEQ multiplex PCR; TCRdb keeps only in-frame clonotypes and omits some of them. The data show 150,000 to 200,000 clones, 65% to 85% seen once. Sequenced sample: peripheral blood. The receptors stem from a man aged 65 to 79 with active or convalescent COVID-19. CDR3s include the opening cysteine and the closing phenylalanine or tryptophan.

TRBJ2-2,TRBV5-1,CASNQGAQNTGELFF
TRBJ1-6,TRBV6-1,CASSESNSPLHF
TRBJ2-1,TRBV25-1,CASSDKGVALWEQFF
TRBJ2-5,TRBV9,CASSPGTPRGETQYF
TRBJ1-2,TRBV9,CASSVVQGGYGYTF
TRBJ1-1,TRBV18,CASSPLAGDNTEAFF
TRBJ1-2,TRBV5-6,CASSLTGTYGYTF
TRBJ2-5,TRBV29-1,CSVAQASSKAQYF
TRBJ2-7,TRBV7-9,CASSPGTSGTYEQYF
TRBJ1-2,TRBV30,CAWKLQGARGYTF
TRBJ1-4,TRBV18,CASSGGANEKLFF
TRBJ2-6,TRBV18,CASSPPRQSPGANVLTF
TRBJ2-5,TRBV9,CASGTSGRALETQYF
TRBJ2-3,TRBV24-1,CATGATSGITDTQYF
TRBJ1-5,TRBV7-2,CASSFAGQSNQPQHF
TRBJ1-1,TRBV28,CASSPGTGQWTEAFF
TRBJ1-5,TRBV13,CASSLRVDDSREPQHF
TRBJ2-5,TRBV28,CASSLGQNQETQYF
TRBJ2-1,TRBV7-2,CASSLGSGLAANEQFF
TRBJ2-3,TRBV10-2,CAAGTSGPDTQYF
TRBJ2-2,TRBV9,CASNWREGSPGELFF
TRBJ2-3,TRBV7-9,CASSLGGADTQYF
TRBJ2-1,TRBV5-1,CASSLASDLNEQFF
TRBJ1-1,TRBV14,CASSPLRGQKNTEAFF
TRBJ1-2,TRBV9,CASSVDPSAARGYTF
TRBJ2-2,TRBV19,CASSIMGLAQAGELFF
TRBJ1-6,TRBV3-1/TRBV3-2,CASSSSRASSPLHF
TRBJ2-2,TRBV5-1,CASSLGLAVTGELFF
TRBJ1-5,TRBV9,CASSVQGNQPQHF
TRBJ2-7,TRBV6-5,CASSLSGTSEQYF
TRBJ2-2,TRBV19,CASSLDWLGELFF
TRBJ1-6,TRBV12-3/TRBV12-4,CASSPQVDSPLHF
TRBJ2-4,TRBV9,CASSVDRGANIQYF
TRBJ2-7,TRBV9,CASSVSSGRYEQYF
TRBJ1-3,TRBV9,CASSVVGQGRNTIYF
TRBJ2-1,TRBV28,CASSFPPNEQFF
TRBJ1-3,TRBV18,CASSPLSGNTIYF
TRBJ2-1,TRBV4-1,CASSQLAGAYNEQFF
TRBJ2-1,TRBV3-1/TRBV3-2,CASSFEVGGGAQFF
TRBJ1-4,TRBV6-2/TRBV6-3,CASSLVGRGEKLFF
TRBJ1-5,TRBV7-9,CASSLEGGVGQPQHF